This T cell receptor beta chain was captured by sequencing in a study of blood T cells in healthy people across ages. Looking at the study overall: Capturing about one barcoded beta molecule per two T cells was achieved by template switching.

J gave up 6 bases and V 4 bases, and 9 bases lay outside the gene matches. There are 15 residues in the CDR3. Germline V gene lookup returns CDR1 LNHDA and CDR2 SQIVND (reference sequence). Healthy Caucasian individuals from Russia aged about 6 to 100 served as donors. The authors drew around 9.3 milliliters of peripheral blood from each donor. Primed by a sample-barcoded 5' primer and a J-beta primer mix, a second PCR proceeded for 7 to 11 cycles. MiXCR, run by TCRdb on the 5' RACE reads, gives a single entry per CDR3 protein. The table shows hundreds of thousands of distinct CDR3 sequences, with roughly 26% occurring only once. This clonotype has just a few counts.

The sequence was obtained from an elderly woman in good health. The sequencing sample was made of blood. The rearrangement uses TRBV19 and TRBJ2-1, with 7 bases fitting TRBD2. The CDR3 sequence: CASSRDSVAGNEQFF. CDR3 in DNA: TGTGCCAGTAGTAGGGATTCGGTAGCGGGCAATGAGCAGTTCTTC.